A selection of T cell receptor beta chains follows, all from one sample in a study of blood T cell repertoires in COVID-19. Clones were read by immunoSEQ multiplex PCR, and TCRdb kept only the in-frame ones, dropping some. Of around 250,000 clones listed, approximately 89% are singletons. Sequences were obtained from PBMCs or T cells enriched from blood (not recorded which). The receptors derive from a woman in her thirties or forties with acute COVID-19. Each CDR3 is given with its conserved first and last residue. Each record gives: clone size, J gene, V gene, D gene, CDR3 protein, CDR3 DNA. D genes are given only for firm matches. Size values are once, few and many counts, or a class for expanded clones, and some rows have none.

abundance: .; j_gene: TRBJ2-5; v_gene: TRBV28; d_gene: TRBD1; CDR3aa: CASSSRGQARETQYF; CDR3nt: TGTGCCAGCAGTTCTCGGGGACAGGCCCGGGAGACCCAGTACTTC
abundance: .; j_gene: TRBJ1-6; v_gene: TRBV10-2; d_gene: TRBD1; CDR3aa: CASRFLGQGSSPLHF; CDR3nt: TGCGCCAGCAGATTTCTGGGACAGGGCAGTTCACCCCTCCACTTT
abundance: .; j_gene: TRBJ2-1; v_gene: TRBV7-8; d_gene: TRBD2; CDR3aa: CASSLSGRAVNEQFF; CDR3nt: TGTGCCAGCAGCTTGAGCGGGAGGGCCGTTAATGAGCAGTTCTTC
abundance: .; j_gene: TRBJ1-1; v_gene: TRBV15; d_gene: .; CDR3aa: CATSRGSSLNTEAFF; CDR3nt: TGTGCCACCAGCAGAGGCTCCAGTTTGAACACTGAAGCTTTCTTT
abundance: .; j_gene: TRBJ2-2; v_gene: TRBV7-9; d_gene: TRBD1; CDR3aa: CATNGGTGNTGELFF; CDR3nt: TGTGCCACAAACGGCGGGACAGGGAACACCGGGGAGCTGTTTTTT
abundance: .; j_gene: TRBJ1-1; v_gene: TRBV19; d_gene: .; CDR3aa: CASSHYTNTEAFF; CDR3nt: TGTGCCAGTAGTCACTACACGAACACTGAAGCTTTCTTT
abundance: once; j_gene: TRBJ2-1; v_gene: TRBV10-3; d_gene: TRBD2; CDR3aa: CAISVLTSGSAYNEQFF; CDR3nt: TGTGCCATCAGTGTCTTGACTAGCGGGAGCGCGTACAATGAGCAGTTCTTC
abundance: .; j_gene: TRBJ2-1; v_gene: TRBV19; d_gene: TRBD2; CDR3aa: CASSINAGVDEQFF; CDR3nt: TGTGCCAGTAGTATTAATGCGGGAGTCGATGAGCAGTTCTTC
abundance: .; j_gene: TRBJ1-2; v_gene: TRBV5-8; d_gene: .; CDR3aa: CASSGPLYRAKTHGYTF; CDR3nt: TGTGCCAGCAGCGGGCCCCTCTACAGGGCAAAAACCCATGGCTACACCTTC
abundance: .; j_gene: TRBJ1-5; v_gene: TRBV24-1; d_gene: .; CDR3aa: CATSKGQPNQPQHF; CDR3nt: TGTGCCACCAGTAAAGGACAGCCAAATCAGCCCCAGCATTTT
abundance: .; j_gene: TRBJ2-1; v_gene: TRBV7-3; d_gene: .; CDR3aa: CASSAGTEYNEQFF; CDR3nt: TGTGCCAGCAGCGCGGGGACAGAATACAATGAGCAGTTCTTC
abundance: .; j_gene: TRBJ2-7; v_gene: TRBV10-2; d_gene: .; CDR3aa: CASSPVGHSTSYEQYF; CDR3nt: TGCGCCAGCAGTCCCGTCGGACACTCTACCTCCTACGAGCAGTACTTC
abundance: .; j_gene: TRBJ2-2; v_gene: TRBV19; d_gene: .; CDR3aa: CASRAEANTGELFF; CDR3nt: TGTGCCAGTAGGGCAGAGGCGAACACCGGGGAGCTGTTTTTT
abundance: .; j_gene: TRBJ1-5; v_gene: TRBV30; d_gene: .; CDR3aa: CAWSVEANQPQHF; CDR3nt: TGTGCCTGGAGTGTAGAAGCGAATCAGCCCCAGCATTTT
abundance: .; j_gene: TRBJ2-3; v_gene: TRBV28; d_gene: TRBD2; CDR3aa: CASRGMGLAAGTDTQYF; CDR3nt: TGTGCCAGCAGGGGGATGGGACTAGCGGCTGGCACAGATACGCAGTATTTT
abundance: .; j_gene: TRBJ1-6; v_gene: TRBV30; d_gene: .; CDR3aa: CAWVRPAGNSPLHF; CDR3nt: TGTGCCTGGGTCCGACCGGCGGGGAATTCACCCCTCCACTTT
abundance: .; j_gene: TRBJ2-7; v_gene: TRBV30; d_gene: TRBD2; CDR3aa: CALGLALDEQYF; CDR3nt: TGTGCCTTGGGACTAGCACTTGACGAGCAGTACTTC
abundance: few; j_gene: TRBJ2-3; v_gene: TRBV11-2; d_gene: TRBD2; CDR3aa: CASSFPLAGALGRPDTQYF; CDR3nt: TGTGCCAGCAGCTTCCCCCTAGCGGGAGCCCTAGGTAGGCCAGATACGCAGTATTTT
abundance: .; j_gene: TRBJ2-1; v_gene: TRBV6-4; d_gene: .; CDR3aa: CASSVEARNEQFF; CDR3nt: TGTGCCAGCAGTGTAGAAGCGAGGAATGAGCAGTTCTTC
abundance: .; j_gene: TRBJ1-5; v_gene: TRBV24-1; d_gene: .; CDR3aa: CATSRGNQPQHF; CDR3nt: TGTGCCACCAGTCGGGGCAATCAGCCCCAGCATTTT
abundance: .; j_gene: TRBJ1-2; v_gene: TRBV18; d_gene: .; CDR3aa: CASSPSFDSYGYTF; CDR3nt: TGTGCCAGCTCACCTAGCTTCGACAGCTATGGCTACACCTTC
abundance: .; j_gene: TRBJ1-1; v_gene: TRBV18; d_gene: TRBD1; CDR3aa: CASSLLDRGHTEAFF; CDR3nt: TGTGCCAGCTCACTGTTGGACAGGGGACATACCGAAGCTTTCTTT
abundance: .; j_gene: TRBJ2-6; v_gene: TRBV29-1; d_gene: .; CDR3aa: CSVTVSPSSGANVLTF; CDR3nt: TGCAGCGTTACAGTATCACCATCCTCTGGGGCCAACGTCCTGACTTTC
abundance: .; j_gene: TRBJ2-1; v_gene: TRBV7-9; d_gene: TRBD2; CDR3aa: CASSLRTSGRVNEQFF; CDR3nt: TGTGCCAGCAGCTTAAGGACTAGCGGGAGGGTCAATGAGCAGTTCTTC
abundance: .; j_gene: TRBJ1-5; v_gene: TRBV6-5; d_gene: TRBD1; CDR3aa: CASSTDRDQPQHF; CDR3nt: TGTGCCAGCAGTACCGACAGGGATCAGCCCCAGCATTTT
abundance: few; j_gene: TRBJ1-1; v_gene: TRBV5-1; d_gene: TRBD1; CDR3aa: CASSRNTGENTEAFF; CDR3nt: TGCGCCAGCAGTAGAAATACAGGGGAGAACACTGAAGCTTTCTTT
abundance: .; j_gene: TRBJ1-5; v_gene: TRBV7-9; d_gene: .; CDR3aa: CASSLGDKGQPQHF; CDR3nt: TGTGCCAGCAGCTTAGGGGACAAAGGTCAGCCCCAGCATTTT
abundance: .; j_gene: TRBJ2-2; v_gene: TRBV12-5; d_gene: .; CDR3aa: CASGLGRGAGTGELFF; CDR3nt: TGTGCTAGTGGTTTGGGCCGGGGGGCGGGCACCGGGGAGCTGTTTTTT
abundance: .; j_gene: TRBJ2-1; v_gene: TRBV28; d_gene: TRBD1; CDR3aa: CASSLPGQKNNEQFF; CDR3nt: TGTGCCAGCAGTTTACCGGGACAGAAGAACAATGAGCAGTTCTTC
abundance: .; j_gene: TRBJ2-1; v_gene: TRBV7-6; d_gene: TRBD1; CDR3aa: CASSLPRGGADNEQFF; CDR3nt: TGTGCCAGCAGCTTACCGAGAGGGGGCGCGGACAATGAGCAGTTCTTC
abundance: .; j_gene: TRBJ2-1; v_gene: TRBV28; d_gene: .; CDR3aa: CASSRFSYNEQFF; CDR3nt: TGTGCCAGCTCTCGTTTCTCCTACAATGAGCAGTTCTTC
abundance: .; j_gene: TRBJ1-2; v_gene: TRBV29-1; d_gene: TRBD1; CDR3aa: CSAEGQDYGYTF; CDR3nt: TGCAGCGCCGAAGGACAGGACTATGGCTACACCTTC
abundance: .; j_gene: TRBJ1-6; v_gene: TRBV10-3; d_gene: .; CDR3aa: CAISESGTDYYTNSPLHF; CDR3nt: TGTGCCATCAGTGAGTCTGGGACTGACTATTACACAAATTCACCCCTCCACTTT
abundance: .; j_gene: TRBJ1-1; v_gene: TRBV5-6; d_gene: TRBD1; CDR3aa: CASSLGTGGVIGTEAFF; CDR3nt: TGTGCCAGCAGCTTGGGGACAGGGGGCGTAATCGGCACTGAAGCTTTCTTT
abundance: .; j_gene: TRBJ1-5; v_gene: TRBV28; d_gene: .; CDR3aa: CASELDNQPQHF; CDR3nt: TGTGCCAGCGAATTAGACAATCAGCCCCAGCATTTT
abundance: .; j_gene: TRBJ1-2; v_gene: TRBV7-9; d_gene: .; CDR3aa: CASSTRTEPSYGYTF; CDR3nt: TGTGCCAGCAGCACACGGACAGAACCTAGCTATGGCTACACCTTC
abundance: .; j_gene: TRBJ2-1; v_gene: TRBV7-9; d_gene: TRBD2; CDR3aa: CASSPTSGRPDEQFF; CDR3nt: TGTGCCAGCAGCCCCACTAGCGGGAGGCCCGATGAGCAGTTCTTC
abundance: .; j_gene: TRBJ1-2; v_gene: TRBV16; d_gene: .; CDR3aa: CASSRRSANYGYTF; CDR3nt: TGTGCCAGCAGCCGTCGTTCAGCTAACTATGGCTACACCTTC
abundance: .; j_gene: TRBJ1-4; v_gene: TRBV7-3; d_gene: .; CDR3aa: CASSFAGTNEKLFF; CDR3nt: TGTGCCAGCAGCTTCGCAGGAACTAATGAAAAACTGTTTTTT
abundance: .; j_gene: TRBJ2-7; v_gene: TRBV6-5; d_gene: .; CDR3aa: CASSYQRGNEQYF; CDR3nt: TGTGCCAGCAGTTACCAACGCGGGAACGAGCAGTACTTC
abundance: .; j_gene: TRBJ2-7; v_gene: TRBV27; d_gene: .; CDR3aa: CASSLKEGPYEQYF; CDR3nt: TGTGCCAGCAGTTTAAAAGAGGGCCCCTACGAGCAGTACTTC
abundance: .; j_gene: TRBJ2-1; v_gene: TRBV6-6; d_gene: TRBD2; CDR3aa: CASLSLAGEGNEQFF; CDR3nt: TGTGCCAGCCTTTCTTTAGCGGGAGAGGGCAATGAGCAGTTCTTC
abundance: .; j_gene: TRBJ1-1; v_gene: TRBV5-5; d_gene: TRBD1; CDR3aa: CASSWTGGYTEAFF; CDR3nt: TGTGCCAGCAGCTGGACAGGTGGGTACACTGAAGCTTTCTTT